This TCR beta chain was documented in a study of T cells in Graves' hyperthyroidism and ophthalmopathy. Points from the study as a whole: Before onset, by a median of approximately 5.9 months, the model predicted ophthalmopathy. Blood held most thyroid clonotypes expanded above 0.001 frequency.

This clonotype was counted at least ten times. Its antigen remains unidentified. The CDR3 consists of 15 residues. With 4 bases removed from V and 2 bases from J, the gap between germline ends came to 13 bases. The germline gives CDR1 SGHDT, CDR2 YYEEEE. RNA transcripts gave rise to amplified TCR beta CDR3 regions. First-round RT-PCR targeting the TCR CDR3 was performed with the HTBI primer set. MiXCR was run by TCRdb on the multiplex PCR reads, yielding one entry per CDR3 protein. Of around 580,000 distinct CDR3 sequences listed, more than 45% were seen once; the top ten hold more than 7.5%. With a duration under 2 months, the hyperthyroidism was newly diagnosed in patients aged 18 to 65. Every diagnosis used clinical symptoms, serum thyroxine and TRAb, thyroid ultrasound and orbital computed tomography.

V is TRBV5-6 and J is TRBJ1-5, with D uncertain. This TCR came from a woman under 30 with Graves' hyperthyroidism. The sample was peripheral blood or thyroid tissue (not recorded which). As DNA, the CDR3 is TGTGCCAGCAGCGGCGGCTATAAGGGCAATCAGCCCCAGCATTTT. It codes for CASSGGYKGNQPQHF.